These 32 T cell receptor beta chains share one sample of origin, sequenced in a study of cytomegalovirus exposure and HLA in healthy donors. PCR primers comprised 60 Vbeta and 13 Jbeta primers. The table came from immunoSEQ multiplex PCR; TCRdb's copy has only in-frame clones and leaves some out. The profile shows approximately 70,000 clones, 70% of them singletons. Sequencing was performed on PBMCs. The receptors derive from a woman in her forties or fifties in good health and CMV-seropositive.

The CDR3: CAISSPAGVYNEQFF. The CDR3 bases are TGTGCCATCAGTAGTCCAGCGGGAGTGTACAATGAGCAGTTCTTC. This chain joins TRBV10-3 and TRBJ2-1, with 8 bases lining up with TRBD2. CDR1 is ENHRY and CDR2 is SYGVKD in the germline V gene. Unmatched junction bases numbered 7, after V lost 5 bases and J lost 4 bases. The CDR3 is made up of 15 amino acids.

The V call is TRBV27, the J call TRBJ2-3, with D hard to call. Per germline, CDR1 MNHEY and CDR2 SMNVEV (reference sequence). Trimming removed 5 bases at V and 7 bases at J, with 10 bases between. The CDR3 is 12 residues long. CDR3 sequence (DNA): TGTGCCAGCAGTCCCGCCAGGAATACGCAGTATTTT. Translating it yields CASSPARNTQYF.

The DNA of the CDR3 is TGTGCCAGCAGCTCAGGGGCGACAGGGCTCACTGAAGCTTTCTTT. It is translated as CASSSGATGLTEAFF. The J gene is TRBJ1-1, the V gene TRBV5-4; 7 nucleotides match TRBD1. The V gene end was trimmed by 3 bases and the J gene end by 4 bases; junction bases not matched to a gene: 9. Looked up from germline, CDR1 is SGHNT and CDR2 is YYREEE (reference sequence). The CDR3 runs to 15 residues.

The chain couples TRBV7-3 to TRBJ1-1, with D unresolved. The CDR3 has 13 residues. Per germline, CDR1 SGHTA and CDR2 FQGTGA. V was shortened by 3 bases and J by 4 bases, with 9 bases between the two germline ends. Written as DNA, the CDR3 is TGTGCCAGCAGCTTCGGGGTATCCACTGAAGCTTTCTTT. This translates into CASSFGVSTEAFF.

The rearrangement links TRBV4-3 to TRBJ2-1, with 8 bases aligning to TRBD1. The CDR3 has 15 amino acids. V shed 6 bases and J 4 bases; nucleotides not matched to a gene: 8. Germline CDR1 and CDR2: LGHNA and YSLEER. The CDR3 loop reads CASSRTGGPYNEQFF. The CDR3 nucleotides read TGCGCCAGCAGTCGAACAGGGGGACCTTACAATGAGCAGTTCTTC.

This clone was counted a few times. The chain has TRBV28 and TRBJ1-6; D possibly corresponds to TRBD1 (5 bases). V was cut by 10 bases and J by 0 bases, with 13 bases left in between. The CDR3 has 15 residues. CDR1 is MDHEN, CDR2 SYDVKM, per germline. Here the CDR3 reads CATPWGGSYNSPLHF. The CDR3 bases are TGTGCCACCCCATGGGGGGGCTCCTATAATTCACCCCTCCACTTT.

The chain couples TRBV7-9 to TRBJ1-5; D possibly corresponds to TRBD1 (5 bases). Germline CDR1 and CDR2: SEHNR and FQNEAQ (reference sequence). CDR3 length: 16 amino acids. Trimming removed 4 bases from V and 3 bases from J, with 16 bases in between. CDR3 in DNA: TGTGCCAGCAGCTCCGAGGAAGGGGAAAACAATCAGCCCCAGCATTTT. Translating it yields CASSSEEGENNQPQHF.

There are a few counts of this clone. The chain combines TRBV5-4 with TRBJ2-5; the match to TRBD1 covers 7 bases. This CDR3 is built from 16 residues. CDR1 is SGHNT and CDR2 is YYREEE in the germline V gene (reference sequence). Germline trimming cut 4 bases from V and 3 bases from J; bases unmatched to any gene: 12. CDR3 bases: TGTGCCAGCAGCGGAAACCCGGGACAGATGGAAGAGACCCAGTACTTC. This codes for CASSGNPGQMEETQYF.

The V call is TRBV7-2, the J call TRBJ2-3, with 7 bases matching TRBD1. The V gene's germline CDR1 is SGHTA and CDR2 FQGNSA. J gave up 3 bases and V 4 bases, and 1 base lay outside the gene matches. The CDR3 consists of 13 residues. For the CDR3, the DNA is TGTGCCAGCAGCTCACAGGGGACAGATACGCAGTATTTT. Protein: CASSSQGTDTQYF.

This clone was found once. This chain uses TRBV7-8 with TRBJ2-7; possibly TRBD2 for D (5 bases). Trimming stripped 3 bases from V and 3 bases from J, with 9 bases between. CDR3 length equals 13 residues. Germline CDR1 SGHVS, CDR2 FQNEAQ. The CDR3 region is CASSLGEGYEQYF. CDR3 coding DNA: TGTGCCAGCAGCTTGGGAGAGGGCTACGAGCAGTACTTC.

J is TRBJ1-2 and V is TRBV9, with 7 positions matching TRBD1. The CDR3 totals 16 residues. The ends lost 0 bases at V and 0 bases at J; junction bases unmatched: 5. Per germline, CDR1 SGDLS and CDR2 YYNGEE. The CDR3 is CASSVGGGSSNYGYTF. DNA of the CDR3: TGTGCCAGCAGCGTAGGAGGGGGCAGCTCTAACTATGGCTACACCTTC.

The chain uses TRBV19 and TRBJ1-1; D gene ambiguous. The V gene lost 2 bases and the J gene lost 4 bases, with 14 bases spanning the gap. The CDR3 extends over 15 amino acids. Germline loops: CDR1 LNHDA, CDR2 SQIVND (reference sequence). The CDR3 bases are TGTGCCAGTAGTATAAGACCTTCCCGGGGCACTGAAGCTTTCTTT. This codes for CASSIRPSRGTEAFF.

This chain links TRBV28 with TRBJ2-1, with D possibly TRBD2 on 6 matching bases. The CDR3 has 13 residues. Germline V gene sequence: CDR1 MDHEN, CDR2 SYDVKM. Between the trimmed V and J ends, which lost 10 bases and 5 bases, there was a span of 15 bases. CDR3 region: CATSTGVHNEQFF. DNA of the CDR3: TGTGCCACCTCCACGGGGGTCCACAATGAGCAGTTCTTC.

The rearrangement uses TRBV6-5 and TRBJ1-5; the match to TRBD1 covers 7 bases. Unmatched junction bases numbered 8, after V lost 4 bases and J lost 5 bases. The germline V gene has CDR1 MNHEY and CDR2 SVGAGI. There are 15 residues in the CDR3. Written as DNA, the CDR3 is TGTGCCAGCAGTTTATCCGGGACAGTTGATCAGCCCCAGCATTTT. Amino acids: CASSLSGTVDQPQHF.

The V call is TRBV9, the J call TRBJ2-1, with 9 bases fitting TRBD2. Germline V gives CDR1 SGDLS, CDR2 YYNGEE. Trimming removed 0 bases from V and 5 bases from J; junction bases left unmatched: 3. The CDR3 loop spans 15 amino acids. CDR3 DNA: TGTGCCAGCAGCGTAGGGCTAGCGGGGAACAATGAGCAGTTCTTC. The encoded protein is CASSVGLAGNNEQFF.

The chain combines TRBV7-9 with TRBJ1-4; D call uncertain. The CDR3 runs to 15 residues. V lost 4 bases and J 0 bases, leaving 9 bases between the germline ends. Germline CDR1 SEHNR, CDR2 FQNEAQ (reference sequence). CDR3 region: CASSYWAATNEKLFF. As DNA, the CDR3 is TGTGCCAGCAGCTACTGGGCTGCAACTAATGAAAAACTGTTTTTT.

The CDR3 sequence is CASSGEGRSYYGYTF. CDR3 nucleotide sequence: TGTGCCAGCAGCGGGGAGGGCAGATCCTACTATGGCTACACCTTC. V is TRBV9 and J is TRBJ1-2, with D hard to call. The germline V gene encodes CDR1 SGDLS and CDR2 YYNGEE. The germline V and J ends were trimmed by 3 bases and 3 bases, with 15 bases remaining between them. The length of the CDR3 is 15 residues.

This clone is a singleton in its sample. Other DNA sequences in this sample translate to the same CDR3. This chain uses TRBV28 with TRBJ2-7, with TRBD1 as a possible D gene (6 bases). The CDR3 sequence is 15 residues long. The germline V gene encodes CDR1 MDHEN and CDR2 SYDVKM. Trimming left V 3 bases short and J 0 bases short, with 12 bases between. The CDR3: CASSLPGQPSYEQYF. CDR3 in DNA: TGTGCCAGCAGTTTGCCCGGACAGCCCTCCTACGAGCAGTACTTC. Full variable domain (remainder filled in from reference TRBV28 and TRBJ2-7): DVKVTQSSRYLVKRTGEKVFLECVQDMDHENMFWYRQDPGLGLRLIYFSYDVKMKEKGDIPEGYSVSREKKERFSLILESASTNQTSMYLCASSLPGQPSYEQYFGPGTRLTVT.

Only one count was recorded for this clone. The chain joins TRBV28 to TRBJ1-6; D not resolved. From germline, CDR1 is MDHEN and CDR2 SYDVKM. The CDR3 has 13 residues. Trimming took 6 bases from V and 3 from J, leaving 6 bases between them. The CDR3 protein is CASRSGYNSPLHF. In nucleotides, the CDR3 is TGTGCCAGCAGGTCGGGCTATAATTCACCCCTCCACTTT.

The genes are TRBV30 and TRBJ1-2; 8 positions agree with TRBD1. CDR1 and CDR2 (germline): GTSNPN, SVGIG (reference sequence). CDR3 length equals 14 residues. The trim removed 2 bases at V and 0 bases at J, leaving 2 bases unmatched. The CDR3 protein is CAWSPTGANYGYTF. CDR3 DNA sequence: TGTGCCTGGAGTCCGACAGGGGCTAACTATGGCTACACCTTC. Complete variable domain (other parts from reference TRBV30 and TRBJ1-2): SQTIHQWPATLVQPVGSPLSLECTVEGTSNPNLYWYRQAAGRGLQLLFYSVGIGQISSEVPQNLSASRPQDRQFILSSKKLLLSDSGFYLCAWSPTGANYGYTFGSGTRLTVV.

The CDR3 here is CASGGGNEQYF. In DNA, the CDR3 is TGTGCCAGTGGGGGGGGAAACGAGCAGTACTTC. The chain is built from TRBV6-6 and TRBJ2-7; 7 nucleotides align to TRBD2. CDR1 is MNHNY, CDR2 SVGAGI, per germline (reference sequence). This CDR3 is built from 11 residues. Trimming took 9 bases from V and 5 from J; bases not matched to a gene: 4.

The J gene is TRBJ2-2, the V gene TRBV6-6; tentative D call: TRBD2 (5 bases). The CDR3 has 16 amino acids. Germline lookup yields CDR1 MNHNY and CDR2 SVGAGI (reference sequence). Trimming shortened V by 2 bases and J by 7 bases, and 17 bases separated the two germline ends. The CDR3 sequence is CASSYMEGSGGGELFF. CDR3 nucleotides: TGTGCCAGCAGTTACATGGAAGGAAGCGGTGGCGGGGAGCTGTTTTTT.

This chain uses TRBV7-3 with TRBJ2-5; possible D gene TRBD2, 6 bases. The CDR3 spans 15 residues. Germline CDR1 reads SGHTA; CDR2 reads FQGTGA. Trimming removed 2 bases from V and 0 bases from J, with 10 bases in between. Written as DNA, the CDR3 is TGTGCCAGCAGCTTATTGGCGGGGTACCAAGAGACCCAGTACTTC. Translating gives CASSLLAGYQETQYF.

A few counts support this clone. This chain links TRBV5-1 with TRBJ2-5; 9 positions match TRBD1. Germline V gene lookup returns CDR1 SGHRS and CDR2 YFSETQ. Trimming cost V 2 bases and J 2 bases; bases outside gene matches: 7. This CDR3 is 16 amino acids long. Here the CDR3 reads CASSLGTGFVQETQYF. In DNA, the CDR3 is TGCGCCAGCAGCTTAGGGACAGGGTTTGTGCAAGAGACCCAGTACTTC.

The V gene is TRBV9, the J gene TRBJ2-5; 12 bases match TRBD2. V shed 3 bases and J 5 bases; nucleotides not matched to a gene: 11. The CDR3 is made up of 17 amino acids. Germline loops: CDR1 SGDLS, CDR2 YYNGEE. DNA for the CDR3: TGTGCCAGCAGCGAGGTCCCCCTAGCGGGAGGGGAGGAGACCCAGTACTTC. Protein product: CASSEVPLAGGEETQYF.

This clone was observed a single time. The rearrangement uses TRBV18 and TRBJ1-5, with D perhaps TRBD1 (5 bases). This CDR3 is 16 amino acids long. The ends were cut back, 1 base at V and 1 base at J, with 11 bases in the middle. Germline assignment: CDR1 KGHSH and CDR2 LQKENI. This CDR3 reads CASSPQSGDSNQPQHF. The CDR3 DNA reads TGTGCCAGCTCACCACAATCGGGGGACAGCAATCAGCCCCAGCATTTT.

The CDR3 here is CASSFREFRGEKLFF. The CDR3 nucleotides are TGTGCCAGCAGCTTCCGTGAATTTCGAGGTGAAAAACTGTTTTTT. This chain connects TRBV5-6 to TRBJ1-4; D is unresolved. The V gene's germline CDR1 is SGHDT and CDR2 YYEEEE. Between the trimmed V and J ends, which lost 2 bases and 7 bases, there was a span of 15 bases. The CDR3 sequence is 15 residues long. The complete variable domain, with remaining parts taken from reference TRBV5-6 and TRBJ1-4, reads DAGVTQSPTHLIKTRGQQVTLRCSPKSGHDTVSWYQQALGQGPQFIFQYYEEEERQRGNFPDRFSGHQFPNYSSELNVNALLLGDSALYLCASSFREFRGEKLFFGSGTQLSVL.

The chain uses TRBV7-9 and TRBJ1-2; maybe TRBD1 (6 bases). Germline assignment: CDR1 SEHNR and CDR2 FQNEAQ (reference sequence). The CDR3 covers 16 residues. V was shortened by 2 bases and J by 0 bases, with 13 bases between the two germline ends. The CDR3 loop reads CASSLSVGASNYGYTF. The CDR3 coding sequence is TGTGCCAGCAGCTTATCGGTGGGGGCGTCTAACTATGGCTACACCTTC.

The table lists this clone with a few counts. The chain combines TRBV7-8 with TRBJ2-1; tentative D call: TRBD2 (6 bases). There are 15 residues in the CDR3. V was clipped by 8 bases and J by 3 bases, with 17 bases between them. The V gene's germline CDR1 is SGHVS and CDR2 FQNEAQ. The CDR3 is CASGYPGGNYNEQFF. The CDR3 DNA reads as TGTGCCAGCGGCTACCCGGGCGGGAACTACAATGAGCAGTTCTTC.

This clone appeared a few times. V usage is TRBV7-2 and J usage is TRBJ2-7; TRBD1 matches 8 bases. In germline, CDR1 is SGHTA, CDR2 FQGNSA. Trimming at V came to 5 bases and at J to 4 bases, leaving 10 bases not matched to a gene. The CDR3 length is 15 residues. DNA for the CDR3: TGTGCCAGCAGCCTCCAGACAGGGGAACTTTACGAGCAGTACTTC. It yields the protein CASSLQTGELYEQYF. The full variable domain, completed using reference TRBV7-2 and TRBJ2-7, is GAGVSQSPSNKVTEKGKDVELRCDPISGHTALYWYRQSLGQGLEFLIYFQGNSAPDKSGLPSDRFSAERTGGSVSTLTIQRTQQEDSAVYLCASSLQTGELYEQYFGPGTRLTVT.

In DNA form, the CDR3 reads TGTGCCAGCAGTTACTTCCAACCAGATAGCAATCAGCCCCAGCATTTT. Protein: CASSYFQPDSNQPQHF. This rearrangement joins TRBV6-6 to TRBJ1-5; D is undetermined. V lost 1 base and J lost 0, with 10 bases in between. Looked up from germline, CDR1 is MNHNY and CDR2 is SVGAGI (reference sequence). The CDR3 extends over 16 amino acids.

CDR3 sequence reads: CASSRAGAQETQYF. The CDR3 region has the DNA TGTGCCAGCAGCCGAGCGGGGGCCCAAGAGACCCAGTACTTC. The rearrangement joins TRBV7-2 to TRBJ2-5; TRBD2 agrees at 8 bases. The junction had 3 bases not matched to a gene; V was cut back by 5 bases and J by 1 base. This CDR3 is 14 amino acids long. Germline CDR1 and CDR2: SGHTA and FQGNSA.